Presented here are 14 T cell receptor beta chains from one specimen sequenced in a study of OX40 agonist ivuxolimab in advanced cancers. Clones were sequenced by immunoSEQ multiplex PCR, and TCRdb holds only the in-frame ones, with some missing. Seen here are about 70,000 clones, 88% observed once, and the top ten hold roughly 2.4%. The source was CD4+ or CD8+ T cells sorted from blood, collected in a trial of the OX40 agonist ivuxolimab. All receptors derive from an adult with an advanced solid tumor such as melanoma, head and neck, liver or kidney cancer.

The chain carries TRBV18 and TRBJ1-2, with D perhaps matching TRBD1 (5 bases). This CDR3 is 13 amino acids long. V was shortened by 3 bases and J by 3 bases, with 8 bases between the two germline ends. The germline gives CDR1 KGHSH, CDR2 LQKENI. CDR3 loop: CASSPLGDYGYTF. The CDR3 nucleotides are TGTGCCAGCTCACCCCTGGGGGACTATGGCTACACCTTC.

This chain joins TRBV19 and TRBJ1-1; 9 bases line up with TRBD1. J was trimmed by 1 base and V by 6 bases; bases with no gene match: 3. This CDR3 is built from 14 residues. Germline-derived CDR1 and CDR2 are LNHDA and SQIVND (reference sequence). CDR3 nucleotide sequence: TGTGCCAGTAGGAGGGGACAGGGGAACACTGAAGCTTTCTTT. As protein: CASRRGQGNTEAFF.

DNA for the CDR3: TGCAGCGTTGACCCGGGCGCAGATACGCAGTATTTT. It specifies CSVDPGADTQYF. This rearrangement joins TRBV29-1 to TRBJ2-3; D is undetermined. Germline CDR1 SQVTM, CDR2 ANQGSEA. The CDR3 length is 12 residues. V lost 3 bases to trimming and J lost 4 bases, with 8 bases between them.

The chain carries TRBV4-1 and TRBJ2-3, with TRBD2 matching 7 bases. The V segment lost 0 bases and the J segment 2 bases; nucleotides outside the gene matches: 5. The germline V gene encodes CDR1 MGHRA and CDR2 YSYEKL. This CDR3 has 16 residues. DNA of the CDR3: TGCGCCAGCAGCCAAGATGGTGCGGGAGTCACAGATACGCAGTATTTT. Amino acids: CASSQDGAGVTDTQYF.

The gene calls are TRBV6-7 and TRBJ2-4; the D gene could be TRBD1 or TRBD2 (5 bases each). TRBV6-7 is annotated as an ORF whose role is uncertain. Trimming stripped 0 bases from V and 0 bases from J, with 18 bases between. This CDR3 spans 19 amino acids. The CDR3 loop is CASSYSGWGQGEAKNIQYF. The CDR3 DNA follows: TGTGCCAGCAGTTACTCAGGGTGGGGCCAGGGAGAAGCCAAAAACATTCAGTACTTC.

This clone appeared once. V usage is TRBV28 and J usage is TRBJ1-5; D is perhaps TRBD1 (6 bases). The ends were cut back, 6 bases at V and 5 bases at J, with 17 bases in the middle. This CDR3 comprises 15 residues. Per germline, CDR1 MDHEN and CDR2 SYDVKM. Written as DNA, the CDR3 is TGTGCCAGCAGCAATACAGGGATGGCGGATCAGCCCCAGCATTTT. Its translation is CASSNTGMADQPQHF.

This clone was detected once. The chain recombines TRBV18 with TRBJ2-7; possibly TRBD1 or TRBD2 for D (5 bases each). Trimming took 3 bases from V and 1 from J, leaving 10 bases between them. The CDR3 length is 14 residues. CDR1 and CDR2 (germline): KGHSH, LQKENI. In DNA, the CDR3 is TGTGCCAGCTCACCGGGGACCTCTTCCTACGAGCAGTACTTC. Its protein is CASSPGTSSYEQYF.

A few counts support this clone. J is TRBJ2-7 and V is TRBV28; D is perhaps TRBD1 or TRBD2 (5 bases each). CDR3 length: 13 residues. Trimming took off 7 bases at V and 4 bases at J, with 14 bases between the two ends. The germline V gene has CDR1 MDHEN and CDR2 SYDVKM. The CDR3 sequence is CASNGGPPYEQYF. The CDR3 DNA is TGTGCCAGCAATGGGGGACCGCCGTACGAGCAGTACTTC.

Only a few counts were recorded for this clone. This sequence joins TRBV7-3 and TRBJ2-1, with 8 bases lining up with TRBD2. Losses at the gene ends were 3 bases for V and 7 bases for J; bases not matched to a gene: 8. The CDR3 has 15 amino acids. Per germline, CDR1 SGHTA and CDR2 FQGTGA. The CDR3 is CASSFSGLVSNEQFF. The CDR3 DNA sequence: TGTGCCAGCAGCTTTTCGGGACTAGTTTCAAATGAGCAGTTCTTC.

The chain has TRBV5-4 and TRBJ2-3; no clear D. The CDR3 extends over 12 amino acids. V was cut by 0 bases and J by 6 bases, with 5 bases left in between. Germline loops: CDR1 SGHNT, CDR2 YYREEE (reference sequence). CDR3 in amino acids: CASSLGRDTQYF. The CDR3 DNA sequence: TGTGCCAGCAGCTTGGGTAGGGATACGCAGTATTTT.

This chain links TRBV5-1 with TRBJ2-1; 7 nucleotides match TRBD2. Trimming removed 6 bases from V and 5 bases from J; junction bases left unmatched: 5. Per the germline V gene, CDR1 is SGHRS and CDR2 is YFSETQ. The CDR3 has 13 amino acids. The CDR3 region is CASTSSGNNEQFF. In DNA, the CDR3 is TGCGCCAGCACATCTAGCGGAAACAATGAGCAGTTCTTC.

The sample holds one count of this clone. This chain joins TRBV4-1 and TRBJ2-4, with D tentatively TRBD2 (5 bases). Deletions cut 0 bases from V and 5 bases from J, with 11 bases between. The CDR3 spans 15 residues. CDR1 is MGHRA and CDR2 is YSYEKL in the germline V gene. This chain's CDR3 is CASSQDVRVQNIQYF. CDR3 in DNA: TGCGCCAGCAGCCAAGATGTGAGGGTGCAAAACATTCAGTACTTC.

This rearrangement joins TRBV7-2 to TRBJ2-7; 9 nucleotides agree with TRBD1. Germline CDR1 reads SGHTA; CDR2 reads FQGNSA. This CDR3 has 14 residues. J gave up 4 bases and V 6 bases, and 7 bases lay outside the gene matches. The DNA for the CDR3 is TGTGCCAGCAGGTCCACAGGGGGCAGGTACGAGCAGTACTTC. Residues: CASRSTGGRYEQYF.

This chain connects TRBV28 to TRBJ2-7, with D uncertain. Germline values: CDR1 MDHEN, CDR2 SYDVKM. V was cut by 1 base and J by 2 bases, with 6 bases left in between. The length of the CDR3 is 13 residues. The CDR3 here is CASSLSVPYEQYF. The CDR3 DNA reads as TGTGCCAGCAGTTTATCTGTTCCCTACGAGCAGTACTTC.